This T cell receptor beta chain was sequenced for a study of cytomegalovirus exposure and HLA in healthy donors (dated by TCRdb to the late 2010s). At the level of the whole study: An earlier analysis of approximately 590 of the donors reported about 250 Gb of sequence data and more than 90 million unique TCR beta sequences from about 180 million T cells. An early release that covered about 600 HLA-typed donors contained approximately 300 gigabases of sequencing data and 85 million to 100 million unique TCR sequences. Of the roughly 400 genotyped donors, roughly 85% fell in the genetic ancestry cluster associated with self-reported Caucasian donors. The aim of the study was to test whether cataloging public T cell receptors could identify signatures of past pathogen exposure. Using immunosequencing, the study profiled T cell repertoires from approximately 700 subjects and related those repertoires to cytomegalovirus serostatus. Besides the first cohort of roughly 700 subjects, a separate validation cohort made up of around 120 different subjects was used. The study combined high-throughput TCR immunosequencing, statistical association of individual TCRs with disease status, and machine learning to predict cytomegalovirus infection status. A later analysis re-examined previously published TCR beta repertoires from about 700 donors and added high-resolution HLA genotyping to investigate patterns of TCR occurrence. Rather than drawing on any new phenotypic data, the later analysis identified candidate immune exposures from TCR beta sequences and the way those sequences occurred across donors. An earlier analysis of 500 to 650 of the donors applied high-throughput TCR beta sequencing to assess whether each TCR beta V gene segment acted as functional or pseudogenic. Alongside the repertoire data, information on donor age, sex, ethnicity and CMV serostatus was compiled. In a later genetic analysis, genome-wide SNP genotypes for about three fifths of the roughly 670 donors were used, and that subset was treated as a discovery cohort. Every repertoire in the discovery cohort had been generated on one and the same sequencing platform. Both class I and class II loci were covered by HLA typing, at four-digit resolution. The number of typed donors differed by locus: about 629-640 for A, B, C, DRB1 and DQB1; some 540 for DQA1; around 610 for DPA1; and around 450 for DPB1. About five DR-DQ haplotypes were treated as single units for association and clustering because of strong linkage in the cohort. Among a few hundred genotyped donors of the cohort, an average of 235,054 unique TCR beta nucleotide sequences were sequenced per donor, roughly 18% of them non-productive. What the work shows at the level of the full study, not this receptor alone: Across donors, most TCR sequences were observed very rarely, whereas some public TCRs were present in many individuals. The earlier analysis of about 600 of the donors excluded roughly 17 rarely observed V segments, including chromosome 9 orphons, because counts were too low. Because HLA typing was missing for some donors at each locus, association tests included only the typed subset. A further reported finding was that TCR beta sequences accurately predicted the HLA-A and HLA-B alleles for most subjects in the first cohort. Sequencing depth was assumed to be roughly uniform across donors in the presence/absence analyses, though that assumption may not hold. In vitro tests confirmed that a few of the cytomegalovirus-associated TCR beta chains recognize cytomegalovirus antigens. In a later analysis, TCR association rates were found to vary across HLA loci, with the most associated TCRs seen for DRB1 alleles and the fewest for HLA-C alleles. The sequencing pipeline was judged likely to have produced a cluster of highly shared sequence variants as a technical artifact. A later analysis associated about 18,000 TCR beta sequences with specific HLA alleles at a false discovery rate of 0.05. Several of the top co-occurrence clusters appeared to be linked to parvovirus B19, influenza, CMV and Epstein-Barr virus, according to a later analysis. Most CMV-associated TCR beta chains appeared to be HLA-restricted in a later analysis, and the HLA associations seemed to be driven largely by CMV exposure. Only TCR beta chains were sequenced in this cohort, and the absence of alpha or paired-chain data limited detectable features. Broadly in line with IMGT annotations, most TCR beta V segments showed up in productive rearrangements about 90% or about 30% of the time in an earlier analysis of around 550 of the donors. When HLA alleles, especially DR and DQ, strongly co-occurred, attributing TCR associations to individual alleles was difficult. Immune exposure information for the cohort was limited to CMV serostatus. The 87-base-pair reads could not distinguish some IMGT-functional V segments, including TRBV6-2 and TRBV6-3, so those segments were excluded. Compared with equally common non-associated chains, HLA-associated TCR beta chains in a later analysis were more clonally expanded and had lower generation probabilities. The classifier was reported to diagnose cytomegalovirus status with high specificity and sensitivity in both the original cohort and the validation cohort. The study gave a list of about 150 TCR beta chains associated with cytomegalovirus. According to a later genetic analysis, donors in an Asian-associated ancestry cluster had fewer N-insertions in productive TCRs than the roughly 670-donor mean. In a later genetic analysis, a missense DCLRE1C variant was associated with V-gene and J-gene trimming of TCR beta chains, and the association was replicated in an independent cohort. Correlated functional status among segregating V segments might reflect linkage disequilibrium, but an unknown experimental factor could not be ruled out. According to the authors, the approach could potentially be generalized to other disease states and immunological phenotypes.

The cohort consisted of hundreds of healthy bone marrow donors. Cohort members were all nominally healthy when sampled, although unrecorded immune exposures were likely present. The donor tested CMV seropositive and was one of the 289 seropositive cohort members. A peripheral blood sample was collected from each donor, and TCR beta sequencing was performed on peripheral blood mononuclear cells. Genomic DNA extraction from the blood cell samples was performed with the Qiagen DNeasy Blood Extraction Kit. Comment on this clone: Its binding antigen is unknown. The record has no base qualities; no much larger clone is one base away.

Library preparation used the immunoSEQ multiplex PCR assay. For the multiplex PCR, a mixture combining 60 forward primers for TCR Vbeta segments and 13 reverse primers for TCR Jbeta segments was used. A multiplex PCR assay on genomic DNA amplified the CDR3 region of rearranged TCR beta genes. The Illumina HiSeq System was used to sequence the amplified TCR beta libraries as 87-base-pair reads. As for how the authors treated the data: In a later analysis, some 80 million unique TCR beta chains were counted across the roughly 670 repertoires, and approximately 11 million of these chains were shared by at least two donors. A nearest-neighbor algorithm error-corrected the raw reads and collapsed the reads into unique sequences, merging closely related sequences to remove PCR and sequencing errors. To assign V, D and J gene segments, CDR3 sequences were aligned to IMGT reference sequences. For a sequence to be retained, a match of at least six nucleotides was required to both a V gene segment and a J gene segment. A rearrangement counted as productive if the CDR3 had no stop codons and remained in frame with V and J, and every other rearrangement counted as non-productive. CDR3 was defined by IMGT convention, running from the second conserved V-encoded cysteine to the conserved J-encoded phenylalanine. The earlier analysis of 500 to 650 of the donors excluded any sequence lacking an unambiguous match to a single V gene segment. An earlier analysis of just under 600 of the donors called V segments functional above 56.7% productive rearrangements and segregating when the between-donor standard deviation exceeded 5%. A statistical classification framework was built for diagnosing cytomegalovirus status from the catalog of TCR beta chain sequences. In a later analysis, V and J genes were assigned by comparing TCR nucleotide sequences against IMGT/GENE-DB human TR gene sequences. Using the TCRdist pipeline, a later analysis assigned CDR3 sequences along with most-parsimonious VDJ recombination scenarios. In a later analysis, each TCR beta chain was defined by its CDR3 amino acid sequence together with its V-gene family, and reads lacking a unique V-gene family were excluded. To address suspected cross-contamination and a sequencing artifact, a later analysis removed a few hundred highly shared, low-generation-probability nucleotide sequences. In a later analysis, a clonal expansion index was calculated for each public chain from normalized within-repertoire ranks of inferred template counts. Generation probabilities in a later analysis came from a VDJ recombination model fitted to out-of-frame rearrangements, and those results were checked against IGoR. In a later analysis, hypergeometric tests were used to score TCR-TCR, TCR-HLA and TCR-CMV co-occurrence, with a repertoire-size bias correction applied to TCR pairs. In a later analysis, false discovery rates were estimated by permuting HLA or CMV assignments 20 times. A later analysis grouped co-occurring TCRs with DBSCAN, adding TCRdist sequence similarity when clustering within HLA-allele-positive subsets. For co-occurrence clustering, repertoires with fewer than 30,000 or more than 120,000 public chains were excluded, along with about five repertoires with anomalous nucleotide sharing. The source is immuneACCESS, and TCRdb retained only in-frame sequences with V and J called. Part of the clones is not carried over; for the studies checked, unresolved V genes explain less than half of this, and the remainder is unexplained. V and J calls and clone size are as listed in that table; D and trimming were resolved from the DNA. The sample records 150,000 to 200,000 clones, roughly 80% of which are singletons. Jointly, the top ten make up 3.4% of the sample.

From its cysteine to its phenylalanine, the CDR3 spans 14 amino acids. Of all the DNA, just the CDR3 is kept, 42 bases in frame from base 1. V loses 1 base, J loses 1 base, and the germline ends lie 8 bases apart. Taken from the germline V gene, the CDR1 and CDR2 loops are MGHRA and YSYEKL. This sequence was found in a man aged 35 to 55 in good health and CMV-seropositive. The sequenced sample was PBMCs. This chain is built from TRBV4-1 and TRBJ2-7, and possibly TRBD1, on 6 matching bases. The CDR3 has the sequence CASSQVTGSYEQYF. The nucleotides read TGCGCCAGCAGCCAAGTGACAGGTTCCTACGAGCAGTACTTC.